A single sample gave rise to the 16 T cell receptor beta chains below, sequenced in a study of CXCR3-negative and CXCR3-positive naive CD8 T cells. Researchers prepared the TRB cDNA libraries using 5' RACE with UMI labels. TCRdb reanalyzed the 5' RACE reads, giving one entry per CDR3 protein sequence and no DNA. The clone table shows 90,000 to 95,000 distinct CDR3 sequences, with the ten largest holding 1.7%. Material: naive CXCR3- CD8+ T cells from blood. Subset indicated: CD45RO-CCR7+CD27+CD95- naive CD8+ T cells lacking CXCR3 (TNR3-). These receptors all come from a human donor in good health. Some clones in this sample may be carry-over from other donors' samples.

The rearrangement links TRBV29-1 to TRBJ2-1; TCRdb's D gene call, TRBD1, goes unchecked for lack of DNA. Germline V gene data show CDR1 as SQVTM and CDR2 as ANQGSEA. The CDR3 runs 14 residues. This chain's CDR3 is CSVKPGRENNEQFF.

This rearrangement joins TRBV5-1 to TRBJ2-7; TCRdb proposes TRBD1, but this gene call is untestable without DNA. There are 14 residues in the CDR3. Germline loops: CDR1 SGHRS, CDR2 YFSETQ. CDR3 amino acids: CASSPGANSYEQYF. The full variable domain, with the rest looked up from reference TRBV5-1 and TRBJ2-7, is KAGVTQTPRYLIKTRGQQVTLSCSPISGHRSVSWYQQTPGQGLQFLFEYFSETQRNKGNFPGRFSGRQFSNSRSEMNVSTLELGDSALYLCASSPGANSYEQYFGPGTRLTVT.

This chain links TRBV7-9 with TRBJ2-7; TCRdb outputs TRBD2, but without DNA this stays unchecked. The CDR3 spans 17 residues. Germline V gene lookup returns CDR1 SEHNR and CDR2 FQNEAQ (reference sequence). CDR3 protein: CASSREFDSGTIYEQYF.

This rearrangement joins TRBV15 to TRBJ1-1; TCRdb's D call of TRBD1 is untestable without DNA. This CDR3 spans 13 amino acids. Germline values: CDR1 LNHNV, CDR2 YYDKDF (reference sequence). CDR3: CATSRSTVTEAFF.

The chain has TRBV5-6 and TRBJ2-7; TCRdb indicates TRBD1, and absent DNA this call remains unverified. CDR1 is SGHDT, CDR2 YYEEEE, per germline. The CDR3 loop spans 14 amino acids. CDR3 sequence: CASSQVYRGYEQYF.

The V gene is TRBV5-6, the J gene TRBJ1-1; absent DNA, TCRdb's TRBD1 call cannot be checked. The length of the CDR3 is 16 residues. Germline V gene data show CDR1 as SGHDT and CDR2 as YYEEEE. CDR3 amino acids: CASSPGAGQMNTEAFF.

The chain employs TRBV29-1 and TRBJ2-1. CDR1 and CDR2 (germline): SQVTM, ANQGSEA. CDR3 length equals 13 residues. CDR3 sequence reads: CSVAGGAHNEQFF.

The chain recombines TRBV12-3 or TRBV12-4 with TRBJ2-7; the TCRdb call, TRBD1, lacks DNA for checking. This CDR3 is 13 amino acids long. This CDR3 is CASSPPNGYEQYF.

The chain joins TRBV7-2 to TRBJ1-1. Per germline, CDR1 SGHTA and CDR2 FQGNSA. The CDR3 extends over 13 amino acids. This chain's CDR3 is CASSFAVNTEAFF.

The CDR3 is CASSFRGDTQYF. V usage is TRBV12-3 or TRBV12-4 and J usage is TRBJ2-3; TCRdb proposes TRBD1, but this gene call is untestable without DNA. The CDR3 runs 12 residues.

This chain uses TRBV7-9 with TRBJ2-7; TCRdb reports TRBD1, a call that lacks DNA to check it against. The CDR3 extends over 13 amino acids. Germline V gene sequence: CDR1 SEHNR, CDR2 FQNEAQ (reference sequence). CDR3 residues: CASSLLGVYEQYF.

The chain links TRBV28 to TRBJ1-6. Germline lookup yields CDR1 MDHEN and CDR2 SYDVKM. The CDR3 loop spans 18 amino acids. The CDR3 loop reads CASSSYIGEVSYNSPLHF.

The genes are TRBV5-1 and TRBJ2-3; TCRdb gives TRBD1 as the D gene, but with no DNA this cannot be confirmed. The V gene's germline CDR1 is SGHRS and CDR2 YFSETQ. This CDR3 is 14 amino acids long. This CDR3 reads CASSDGQRTDTQYF.

The V call is TRBV29-1, the J call TRBJ2-7; TCRdb gives TRBD1 as the D gene, but with no DNA this cannot be confirmed. The V gene's germline CDR1 is SQVTM and CDR2 ANQGSEA. The CDR3 is made up of 12 amino acids. The CDR3 region is CSVEDRAREQYF.

This chain joins TRBV9 and TRBJ2-3. This CDR3 spans 14 amino acids. Germline V gives CDR1 SGDLS, CDR2 YYNGEE. The CDR3 is CASSVVSGVDTQYF. Combining the CDR3 with reference TRBV9 and TRBJ2-3 gives the whole variable domain DSGVTQTPKHLITATGQRVTLRCSPRSGDLSVYWYQQSLDQGLQFLIQYYNGEERAKGNILERFSAQQFPDLHSELNLSSLELGDSALYFCASSVVSGVDTQYFGPGTRLTVL.

This rearrangement joins TRBV4-3 to TRBJ1-1. Germline V gene lookup returns CDR1 LGHNA and CDR2 YSLEER. This CDR3 region has 14 residues. The CDR3 region is CASSQDITDTEAFF.